This record covers a single T cell receptor (beta chain). Its antigen is not known. cDNA synthesis was performed in eight separate reactions for each sample. The template switching step added UMIs that contained a 6-nucleotide sample barcode. From its re-call of the 5' RACE reads, TCRdb lists each CDR3 protein once, without DNA. Recorded here are more than 300,000 distinct CDR3 sequences; the top ten clones represent roughly 5.8%. This sample stems from a study of monozygotic twins with inflammatory bowel disease. The study's findings and limits: Discordant twins had repertoire similarity that did not differ from that of concordant twins, possibly from limited power.

Germline assignment: CDR1 ENHRY and CDR2 SYGVKD. This CDR3 is built from 13 residues. Blood, more than 2 ml, was drawn per donor. This sequence originates from a human donor with ulcerative colitis or Crohn's disease, or a healthy co-twin of an affected twin (not recorded which). The chain joins TRBV10-3 to TRBJ1-2; TCRdb's assignment of TRBD1 cannot be checked, as there is no DNA. Input material: blood. The CDR3 region is CAISETGVYGYTF.